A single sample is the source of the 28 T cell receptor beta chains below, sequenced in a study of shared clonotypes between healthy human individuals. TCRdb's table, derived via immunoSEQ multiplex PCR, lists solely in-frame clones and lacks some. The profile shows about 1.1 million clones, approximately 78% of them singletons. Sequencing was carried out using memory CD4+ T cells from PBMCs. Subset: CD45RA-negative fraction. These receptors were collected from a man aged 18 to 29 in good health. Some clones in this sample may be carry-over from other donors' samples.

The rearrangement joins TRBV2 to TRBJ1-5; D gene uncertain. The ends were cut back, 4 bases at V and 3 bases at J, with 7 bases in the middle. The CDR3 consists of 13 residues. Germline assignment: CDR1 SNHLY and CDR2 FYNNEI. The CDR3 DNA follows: TGTGCCAGCAGTGCCGCCCTCAATCAGCCCCAGCATTTT. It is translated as CASSAALNQPQHF. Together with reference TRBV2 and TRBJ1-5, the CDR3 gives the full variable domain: EPEVTQTPSHQVTQMGQEVILRCVPISNHLYFYWYRQILGQKVEFLVSFYNNEISEKSEIFDDQFSVERPDGSNFTLKIRSTKLEDSAMYFCASSAALNQPQHFGDGTRLSIL.

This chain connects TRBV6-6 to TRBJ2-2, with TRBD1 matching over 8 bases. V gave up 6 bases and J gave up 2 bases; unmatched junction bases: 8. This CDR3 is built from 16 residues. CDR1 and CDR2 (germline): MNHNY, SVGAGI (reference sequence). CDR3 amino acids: CASRLLGQENTGELFF. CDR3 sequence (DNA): TGTGCCAGCAGGTTACTGGGACAGGAAAACACCGGGGAGCTGTTTTTT.

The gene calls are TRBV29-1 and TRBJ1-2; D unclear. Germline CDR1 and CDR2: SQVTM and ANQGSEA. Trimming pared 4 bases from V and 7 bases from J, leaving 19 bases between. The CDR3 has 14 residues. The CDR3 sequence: CSVGEDRLLGGYTF. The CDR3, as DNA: TGCAGCGTTGGAGAGGACCGTCTTTTAGGTGGCTACACCTTC.

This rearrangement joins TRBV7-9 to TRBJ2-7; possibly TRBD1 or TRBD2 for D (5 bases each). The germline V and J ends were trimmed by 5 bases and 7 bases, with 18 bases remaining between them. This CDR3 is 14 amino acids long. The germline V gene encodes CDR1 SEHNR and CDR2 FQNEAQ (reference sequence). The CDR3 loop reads CASSERASWGEQYF. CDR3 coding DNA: TGTGCCAGCAGCGAACGGGCTTCGTGGGGGGAGCAGTACTTC.

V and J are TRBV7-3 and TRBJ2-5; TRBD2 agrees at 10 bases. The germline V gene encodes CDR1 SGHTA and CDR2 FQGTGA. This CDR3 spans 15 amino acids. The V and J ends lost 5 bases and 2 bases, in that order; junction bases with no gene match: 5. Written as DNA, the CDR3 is TGTGCCAGCAGCCTCGGGACTAGCGCACAAGAGACCCAGTACTTC. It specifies CASSLGTSAQETQYF.

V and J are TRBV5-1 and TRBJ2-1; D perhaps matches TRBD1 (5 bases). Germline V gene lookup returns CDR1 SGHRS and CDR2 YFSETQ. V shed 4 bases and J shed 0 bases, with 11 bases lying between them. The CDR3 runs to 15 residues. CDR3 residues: CASSPTDFSYNEQFF. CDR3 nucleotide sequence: TGCGCCAGCAGCCCGACAGATTTCTCCTACAATGAGCAGTTCTTC.

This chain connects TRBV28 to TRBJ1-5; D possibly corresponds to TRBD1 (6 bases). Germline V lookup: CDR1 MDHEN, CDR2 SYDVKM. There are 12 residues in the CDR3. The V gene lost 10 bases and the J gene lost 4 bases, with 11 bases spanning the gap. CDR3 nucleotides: TGTGCCATCGACAGGAATAATCAGCCCCAGCATTTT. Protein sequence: CAIDRNNQPQHF.

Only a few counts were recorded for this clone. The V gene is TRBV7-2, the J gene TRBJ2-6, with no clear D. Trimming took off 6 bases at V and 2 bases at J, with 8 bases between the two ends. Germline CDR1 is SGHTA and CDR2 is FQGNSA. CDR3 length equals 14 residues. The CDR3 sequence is CASSAEPGANVLTF. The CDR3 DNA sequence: TGTGCCAGCAGTGCAGAGCCTGGGGCCAACGTCCTGACTTTC.

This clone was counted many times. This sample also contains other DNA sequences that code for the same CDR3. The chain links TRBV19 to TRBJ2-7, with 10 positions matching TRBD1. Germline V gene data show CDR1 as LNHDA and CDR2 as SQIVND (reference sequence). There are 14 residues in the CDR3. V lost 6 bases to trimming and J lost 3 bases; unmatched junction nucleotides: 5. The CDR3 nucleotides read TGTGCCAGTAGCCGGGGACAGGGGTTCTACGAGCAGTACTTC. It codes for CASSRGQGFYEQYF.

The CDR3 protein is CASSLTSGSSTDTQYF. The CDR3 DNA reads as TGTGCCAGCAGCCTGACTAGCGGGTCTAGCACAGATACGCAGTATTTT. The rearrangement links TRBV7-3 to TRBJ2-3; TRBD2 matches at 10 bases. The J segment lost 0 bases and the V segment lost 5 bases, leaving 5 bases of the junction unmatched. Looked up from germline, CDR1 is SGHTA and CDR2 is FQGTGA. This CDR3 contains 16 residues.

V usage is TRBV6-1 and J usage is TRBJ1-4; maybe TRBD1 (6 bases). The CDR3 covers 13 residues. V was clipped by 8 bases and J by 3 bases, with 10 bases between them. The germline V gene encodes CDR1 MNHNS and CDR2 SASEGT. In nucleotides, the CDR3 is TGTGCCAGCCAAGACAGGTCTAATGAAAAACTGTTTTTT. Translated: CASQDRSNEKLFF.

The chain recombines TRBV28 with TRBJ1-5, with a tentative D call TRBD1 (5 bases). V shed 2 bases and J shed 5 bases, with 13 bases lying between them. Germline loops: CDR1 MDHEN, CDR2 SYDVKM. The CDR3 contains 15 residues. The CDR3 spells CASSLGTRSYQPQHF. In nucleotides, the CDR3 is TGTGCCAGCAGTTTAGGGACCAGATCGTATCAGCCCCAGCATTTT.

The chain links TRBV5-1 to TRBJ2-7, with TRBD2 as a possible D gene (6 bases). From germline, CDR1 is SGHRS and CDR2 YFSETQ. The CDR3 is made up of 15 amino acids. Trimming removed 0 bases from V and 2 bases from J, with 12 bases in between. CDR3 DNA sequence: TGCGCCAGCAGCTTGGCCCTCGGGAGCCCCTACGAGCAGTACTTC. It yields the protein CASSLALGSPYEQYF.

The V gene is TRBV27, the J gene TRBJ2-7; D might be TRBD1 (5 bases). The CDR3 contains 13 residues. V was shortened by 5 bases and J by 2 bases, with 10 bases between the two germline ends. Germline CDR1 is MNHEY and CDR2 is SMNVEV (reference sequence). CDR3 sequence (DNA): TGTGCCAGCAGTGCATGGGGCACCTACGAGCAGTACTTC. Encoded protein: CASSAWGTYEQYF.

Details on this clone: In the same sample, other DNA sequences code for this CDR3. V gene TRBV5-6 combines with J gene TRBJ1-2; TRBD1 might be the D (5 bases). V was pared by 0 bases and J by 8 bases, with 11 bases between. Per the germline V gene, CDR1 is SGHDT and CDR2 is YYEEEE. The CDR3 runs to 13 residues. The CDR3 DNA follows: TGTGCCAGCAGCTTGGCCACAGGAGGAGGCTACACCTTC. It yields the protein CASSLATGGGYTF.

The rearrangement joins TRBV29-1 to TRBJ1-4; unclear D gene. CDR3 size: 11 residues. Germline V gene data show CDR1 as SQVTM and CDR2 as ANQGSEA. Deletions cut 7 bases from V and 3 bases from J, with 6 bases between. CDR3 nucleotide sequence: TGCAGCGGGACGGCTAATGAAAAACTGTTTTTT. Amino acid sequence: CSGTANEKLFF.

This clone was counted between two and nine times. This CDR3 is CASSLRDRLNEAFF. The CDR3 nucleotides read TGTGCCAGCAGCTTGAGGGACAGATTAAACGAAGCTTTCTTT. This chain uses TRBV11-2 with TRBJ1-1; 7 bases fit TRBD1. From germline, CDR1 is SGHAT and CDR2 FQNNGV. V shed 3 bases, J shed 8 bases, and the junction held 9 bases outside the gene matches. The CDR3 loop spans 14 amino acids.

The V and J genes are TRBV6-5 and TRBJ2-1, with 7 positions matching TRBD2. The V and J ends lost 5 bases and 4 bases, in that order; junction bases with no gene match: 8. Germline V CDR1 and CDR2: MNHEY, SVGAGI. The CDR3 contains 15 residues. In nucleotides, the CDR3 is TGTGCCAGCAGTCGGACTAGGGCGGGATACAATGAGCAGTTCTTC. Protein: CASSRTRAGYNEQFF.

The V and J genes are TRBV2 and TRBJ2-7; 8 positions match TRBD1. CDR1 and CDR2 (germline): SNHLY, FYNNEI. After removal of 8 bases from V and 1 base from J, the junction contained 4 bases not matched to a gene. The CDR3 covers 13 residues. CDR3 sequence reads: CASVGTGSYEQYF. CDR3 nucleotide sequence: TGTGCCAGCGTAGGGACAGGATCCTACGAGCAGTACTTC. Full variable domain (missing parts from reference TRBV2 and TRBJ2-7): EPEVTQTPSHQVTQMGQEVILRCVPISNHLYFYWYRQILGQKVEFLVSFYNNEISEKSEIFDDQFSVERPDGSNFTLKIRSTKLEDSAMYFCASVGTGSYEQYFGPGTRLTVT.

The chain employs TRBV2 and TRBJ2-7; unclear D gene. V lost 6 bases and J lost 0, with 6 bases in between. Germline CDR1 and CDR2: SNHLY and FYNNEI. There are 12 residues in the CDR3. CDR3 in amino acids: CASRQDSYEQYF. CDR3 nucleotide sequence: TGTGCCAGCAGGCAGGACTCCTACGAGCAGTACTTC.

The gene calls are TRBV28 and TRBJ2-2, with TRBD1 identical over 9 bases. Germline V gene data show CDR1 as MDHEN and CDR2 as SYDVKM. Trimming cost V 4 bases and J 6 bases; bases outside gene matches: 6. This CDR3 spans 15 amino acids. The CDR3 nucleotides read TGTGCCAGCAGTTCACCCACAGGGGGCGCCGGGGAGCTGTTTTTT. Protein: CASSSPTGGAGELFF. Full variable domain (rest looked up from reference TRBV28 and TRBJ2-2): DVKVTQSSRYLVKRTGEKVFLECVQDMDHENMFWYRQDPGLGLRLIYFSYDVKMKEKGDIPEGYSVSREKKERFSLILESASTNQTSMYLCASSSPTGGAGELFFGEGSRLTVL.

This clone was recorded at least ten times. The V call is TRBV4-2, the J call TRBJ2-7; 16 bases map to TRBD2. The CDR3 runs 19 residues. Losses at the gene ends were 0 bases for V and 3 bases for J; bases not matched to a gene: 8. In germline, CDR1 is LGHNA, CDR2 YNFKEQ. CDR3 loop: CASSQEVGTSGRGFYEQYF. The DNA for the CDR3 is TGTGCCAGCAGCCAAGAGGTCGGGACTAGCGGGAGGGGTTTCTACGAGCAGTACTTC.

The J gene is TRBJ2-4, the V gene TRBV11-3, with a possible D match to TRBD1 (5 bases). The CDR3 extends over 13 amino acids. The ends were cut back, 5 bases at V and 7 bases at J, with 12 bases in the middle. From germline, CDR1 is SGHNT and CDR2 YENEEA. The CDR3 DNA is TGTGCCAGCAGCCGATTTGACAGCAACATTCAGTACTTC. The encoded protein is CASSRFDSNIQYF.

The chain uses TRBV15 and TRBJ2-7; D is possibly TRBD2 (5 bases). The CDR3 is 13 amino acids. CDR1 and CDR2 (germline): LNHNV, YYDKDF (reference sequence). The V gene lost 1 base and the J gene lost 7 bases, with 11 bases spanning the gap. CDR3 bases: TGTGCCACCAGCAGAGTACGTCCGGGGGAGCAGTACTTC. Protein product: CATSRVRPGEQYF.

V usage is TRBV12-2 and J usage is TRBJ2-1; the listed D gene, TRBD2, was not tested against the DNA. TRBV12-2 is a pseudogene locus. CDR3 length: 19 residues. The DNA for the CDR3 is TGTGCAAGTCGCTTATCCCCCCGGAAAGGACTAGCGGGAGTCAATGAGCAGTTCTTC. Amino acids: CASRLSPRKGLAGVNEQFF.

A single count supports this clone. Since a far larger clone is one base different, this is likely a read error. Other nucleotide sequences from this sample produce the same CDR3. This chain's CDR3 is CASSLLWQMNTEAFF. The CDR3 coding sequence is TGCGCCAGCAGCTTATTATGGCAGATGAACACTGAAGCCTTCTTT. This chain links TRBV5-1 with TRBJ1-1; D call uncertain. The CDR3 length is 15 residues. Germline CDR1 reads SGHRS; CDR2 reads YFSETQ.

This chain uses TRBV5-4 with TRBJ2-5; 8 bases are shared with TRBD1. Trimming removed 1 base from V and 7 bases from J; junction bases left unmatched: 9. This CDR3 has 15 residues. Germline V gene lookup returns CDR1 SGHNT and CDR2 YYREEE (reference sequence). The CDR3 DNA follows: TGTGCCAGCAGCTTGAGGGCAGGGGGCATCGGGACCCAGTACTTC. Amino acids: CASSLRAGGIGTQYF.

The CDR3 sequence: CASSQYRAGETQYF. CDR3 bases: TGTGCCAGCAGCCAATACCGTGCAGGGGAGACCCAGTACTTC. V usage is TRBV27 and J usage is TRBJ2-5, with a possible D match to TRBD1 (5 bases). The CDR3 extends over 14 amino acids. Germline CDR1 MNHEY, CDR2 SMNVEV (reference sequence). V was trimmed by 6 bases and J by 5 bases, leaving 16 bases between them.